Each of the 13 T cell receptor beta chains below was sequenced from the same sample in a study of T cells in Graves' hyperthyroidism and ophthalmopathy. TCR beta CDR3 regions were amplified from RNA transcripts. TCR CDR3 underwent first-round RT-PCR with the HTBI primer set. TCRdb re-analysed the multiplex PCR reads in MiXCR, keeping a single row per CDR3 protein. This sample has 650,000 to 750,000 distinct CDR3 sequences, with around 13% found just once. The material sequenced was blood. These receptors came from a woman aged 18-29 years with Graves' hyperthyroidism.

This clonotype was seen repeatedly, ten times or more. V is TRBV6-6 and J is TRBJ2-1; TRBD1 aligns across 7 bases. V was pared by 2 bases and J by 10 bases, with 8 bases of the junction left unmatched. The CDR3 extends over 14 amino acids. Germline V gene sequence: CDR1 MNHNY, CDR2 SVGAGI (reference sequence). CDR3 coding DNA: TGTGCCAGCAGTTACAAGCGGAAGGACAGGGAGCAGTTCTTC. This translates into CASSYKRKDREQFF.

This clonotype has ten or more counts. This chain uses TRBV12-3 or TRBV12-4 with TRBJ1-1; tentatively, D is TRBD1 (6 bases). The CDR3 is made up of 13 amino acids. The V gene lost 3 bases and the J gene lost 3 bases, with 8 bases spanning the gap. This CDR3 reads CASSFGTHTEAFF. In DNA, the CDR3 is TGTGCCAGCAGTTTCGGGACACACACTGAAGCTTTCTTT.

This clonotype was seen once. This CDR3 fails to terminate in the conserved phenylalanine or tryptophan, so it likely reflects a read error. This chain links TRBV7-2 with TRBJ1-6; D possibly corresponds to TRBD1 (5 bases). The V and J ends lost 5 bases and 5 bases respectively, with 13 bases between them. The germline V gene has CDR1 SGHTA and CDR2 FQGNSA. This CDR3 has 15 residues. CDR3 in amino acids: CASSTRGGDNSPLHL. The CDR3 DNA reads as TGTGCCAGCAGCACCCGGGGCGGAGATAATTCACCCCTCCACTTG.

This clonotype has only a few counts. This chain uses TRBV7-9 with TRBJ2-2; the match to TRBD1 covers 11 bases. The CDR3 totals 16 residues. With 5 bases clipped from V and 6 bases from J, the junction kept 8 bases outside the gene matches. Germline loops: CDR1 SEHNR, CDR2 FQNEAQ (reference sequence). DNA of the CDR3: TGTGCCAGCAGCGCCTCCGGGACAGGGGGTGCCGGGGAGCTGTTTTTT. Translating gives CASSASGTGGAGELFF.

This clonotype has a handful of counts. This chain links TRBV7-6 with TRBJ2-5, with 13 bases aligning to TRBD2. The CDR3 covers 15 residues. Germline V gives CDR1 SGHVS, CDR2 FNYEAQ. The V gene end was trimmed by 5 bases and the J gene end by 9 bases; junction bases not matched to a gene: 9. As DNA, the CDR3 is TGTGCCAGCAGCCCGCCGGGACTAGCGGGGAGGTCCCAGTACTTC. Translated: CASSPPGLAGRSQYF.

This clonotype was picked up a small number of times. CDR3 sequence reads: CASSINQRNNYGYTF. CDR3 bases: TGTGCCAGTAGTATCAATCAGCGAAATAACTATGGCTACACCTTC. The V and J genes are TRBV19 and TRBJ1-2; D uncertain. The germline CDR1 and CDR2 sequences are LNHDA and SQIVND (reference sequence). V dropped 3 bases and J dropped 1 base, with 12 bases sitting between them. The CDR3 covers 15 residues.

This clonotype has a count of ten or more. J is TRBJ2-7 and V is TRBV30, with D maybe TRBD2 (5 bases). CDR1 and CDR2 (germline): GTSNPN, SVGIG (reference sequence). V was clipped by 0 bases and J by 1 base, with 13 bases between them. The CDR3 runs 15 residues. CDR3 amino acids: CAWSVQDSLSYEQYF. The CDR3 bases are TGTGCCTGGAGTGTTCAGGACTCCCTTTCCTACGAGCAGTACTTC.

Ten or more counts support this clonotype. This rearrangement joins TRBV4-1 to TRBJ2-7; the match to TRBD1 covers 7 bases. CDR3 length: 14 amino acids. Trimming removed 4 bases from V and 6 bases from J; junction bases left unmatched: 9. CDR1 MGHRA and CDR2 YSYEKL come from the germline V gene. The CDR3 loop reads CASSPIQGSIEQYF. Here the CDR3 DNA reads TGCGCCAGCAGCCCGATACAGGGGTCGATCGAGCAGTACTTC.

This clonotype was counted a few times. The chain is built from TRBV29-1 and TRBJ1-1; tentative D call: TRBD1 (5 bases). Germline V gene lookup returns CDR1 SQVTM and CDR2 ANQGSEA. The CDR3 loop spans 12 amino acids. Trimming stripped 5 bases from V and 5 bases from J, with 12 bases between. The CDR3 DNA reads as TGCAGCGTTTGGGGCAGGTCTACTGAAGCTTTCTTT. Residues: CSVWGRSTEAFF.

This clonotype showed up just a few times. The CDR3 region has the DNA TGCAGTGCGGCAGGGGGGGGATTCTATAATTCACCCCTCCACTTT. It is translated as CSAAGGGFYNSPLHF. The chain combines TRBV20-1 with TRBJ1-6; 7 nucleotides agree with TRBD1. Germline CDR1 reads DFQATT; CDR2 reads SNEGSKA (reference sequence). The CDR3 totals 15 residues. Trimming took 6 bases from V and 3 from J; bases not matched to a gene: 8.

The table lists this clonotype with many counts. This chain links TRBV20-1 with TRBJ2-7; 7 bases map to TRBD1. Germline CDR1 is DFQATT and CDR2 is SNEGSKA (reference sequence). The CDR3 is made up of 15 amino acids. Trimming took 6 bases from V and 0 from J; bases not matched to a gene: 11. The CDR3 here is CSAPGTARDSYEQYF. The CDR3 DNA reads as TGCAGTGCACCCGGGACAGCCAGGGACTCCTACGAGCAGTACTTC.

V gene TRBV12-3 or TRBV12-4 combines with J gene TRBJ2-4; weak D call: TRBD2 (6 bases). This CDR3 is 15 amino acids long. V was cut by 8 bases and J by 3 bases, with 17 bases left in between. CDR3 region: CASPGTSRIKNIQYF. The CDR3, as DNA: TGTGCCAGCCCTGGTACTAGCCGCATCAAAAACATTCAGTACTTC.

The table lists this clonotype with many counts. The CDR3 here is CASSYREIRALHF. The DNA of the CDR3 is TGTGCCAGCAGTTACCGAGAAATTCGGGCCCTCCACTTT. The V gene is TRBV6-2 or TRBV6-3, the J gene TRBJ1-6, with unresolved D. Trimming took off 2 bases at V and 14 bases at J, with 13 bases between the two ends. There are 13 residues in the CDR3. Germline CDR1 reads MNHEY; CDR2 reads SVGEGT.